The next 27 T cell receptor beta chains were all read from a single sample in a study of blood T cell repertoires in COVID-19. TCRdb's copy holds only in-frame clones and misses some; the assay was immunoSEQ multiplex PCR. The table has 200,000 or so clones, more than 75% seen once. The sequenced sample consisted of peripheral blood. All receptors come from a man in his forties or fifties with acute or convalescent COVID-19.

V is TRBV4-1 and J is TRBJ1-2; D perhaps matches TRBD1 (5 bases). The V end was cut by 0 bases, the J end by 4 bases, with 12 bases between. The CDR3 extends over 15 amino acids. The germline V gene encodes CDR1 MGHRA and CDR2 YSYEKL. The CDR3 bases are TGCGCCAGCAGCCAAGAGGGGGGGTCGAGCTATGGCTACACCTTC. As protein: CASSQEGGSSYGYTF.

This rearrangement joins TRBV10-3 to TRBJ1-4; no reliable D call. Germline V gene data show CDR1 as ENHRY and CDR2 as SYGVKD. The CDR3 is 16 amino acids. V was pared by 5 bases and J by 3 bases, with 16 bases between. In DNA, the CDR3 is TGTGCCATCAGTACAGACCCGACCGGCTCTAATGAAAAACTGTTTTTT. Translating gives CAISTDPTGSNEKLFF.

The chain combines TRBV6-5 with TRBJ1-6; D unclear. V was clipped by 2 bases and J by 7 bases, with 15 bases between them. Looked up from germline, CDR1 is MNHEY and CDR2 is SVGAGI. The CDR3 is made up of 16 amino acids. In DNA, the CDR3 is TGTGCCAGCAGTTACGCGGCCGCACCGGCAAATTCACCCCTCCACTTT. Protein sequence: CASSYAAAPANSPLHF.

This CDR3 is CASTRGVNSNQPQHF. The CDR3 region has the DNA TGTGCCAGTACAAGGGGCGTAAATAGCAATCAGCCCCAGCATTTT. The chain is built from TRBV19 and TRBJ1-5, with TRBD1 as a possible D gene (5 bases). CDR3 size: 15 residues. V was cut by 7 bases and J by 0 bases, with 13 bases left in between. Germline assignment: CDR1 LNHDA and CDR2 SQIVND (reference sequence).

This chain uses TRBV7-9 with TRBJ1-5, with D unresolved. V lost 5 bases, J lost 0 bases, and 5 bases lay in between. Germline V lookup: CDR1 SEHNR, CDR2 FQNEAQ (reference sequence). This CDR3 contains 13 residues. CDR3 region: CASSINSNQPQHF. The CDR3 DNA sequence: TGTGCCAGCAGCATAAATAGCAATCAGCCCCAGCATTTT.

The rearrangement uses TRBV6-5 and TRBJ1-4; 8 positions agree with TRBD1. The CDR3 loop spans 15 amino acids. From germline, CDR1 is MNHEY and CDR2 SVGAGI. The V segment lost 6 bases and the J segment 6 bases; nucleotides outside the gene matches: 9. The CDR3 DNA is TGTGCCAGCAGCGTCCGACAGGGGATGGATGAAAAACTGTTTTTT. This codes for CASSVRQGMDEKLFF.

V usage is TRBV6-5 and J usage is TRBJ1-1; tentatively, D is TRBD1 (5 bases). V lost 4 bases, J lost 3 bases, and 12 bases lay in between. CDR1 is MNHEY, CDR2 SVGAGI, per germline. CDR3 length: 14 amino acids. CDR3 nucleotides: TGTGCCAGCAGTTCACAGGTCCTGGACACTGAAGCTTTCTTT. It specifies CASSSQVLDTEAFF.

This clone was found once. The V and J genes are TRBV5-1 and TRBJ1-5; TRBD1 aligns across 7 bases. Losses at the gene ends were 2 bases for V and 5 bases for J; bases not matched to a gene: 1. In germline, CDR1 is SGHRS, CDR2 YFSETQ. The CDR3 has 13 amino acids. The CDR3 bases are TGCGCCAGCAGCTTTACAGGGGATCAGCCCCAGCATTTT. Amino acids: CASSFTGDQPQHF.

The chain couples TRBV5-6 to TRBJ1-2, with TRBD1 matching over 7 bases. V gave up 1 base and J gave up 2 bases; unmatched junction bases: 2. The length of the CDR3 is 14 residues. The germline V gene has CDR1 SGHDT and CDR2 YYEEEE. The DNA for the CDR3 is TGTGCCAGCAGCTTGTTGGACAGGAACTATGGCTACACCTTC. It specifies CASSLLDRNYGYTF.

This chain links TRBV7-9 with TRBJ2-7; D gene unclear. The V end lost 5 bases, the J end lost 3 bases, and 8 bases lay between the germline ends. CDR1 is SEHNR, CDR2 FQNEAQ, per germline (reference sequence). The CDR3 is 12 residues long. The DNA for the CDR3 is TGTGCCAGCAGCCCCCGACTCTACGAGCAGTACTTC. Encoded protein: CASSPRLYEQYF. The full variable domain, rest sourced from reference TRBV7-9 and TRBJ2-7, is DTGVSQNPRHKITKRGQNVTFRCDPISEHNRLYWYRQTLGQGPEFLTYFQNEAQLEKSRLLSDRFSAERPKGSFSTLEIQRTEQGDSAMYLCASSPRLYEQYFGPGTRLTVT.

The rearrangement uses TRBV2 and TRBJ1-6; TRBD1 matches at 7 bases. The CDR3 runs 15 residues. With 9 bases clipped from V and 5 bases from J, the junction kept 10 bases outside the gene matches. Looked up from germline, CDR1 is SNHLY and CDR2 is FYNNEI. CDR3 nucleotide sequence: TGTGCCAGACGACAGGGATACGGCCATAATTCACCCCTCCACTTT. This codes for CARRQGYGHNSPLHF.

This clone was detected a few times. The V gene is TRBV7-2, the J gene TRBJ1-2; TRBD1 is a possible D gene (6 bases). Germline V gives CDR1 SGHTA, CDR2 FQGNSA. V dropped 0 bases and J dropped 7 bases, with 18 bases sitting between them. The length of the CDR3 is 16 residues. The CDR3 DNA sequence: TGTGCCAGCAGCTTAGCGGTCGGGACACTCGCGGGTGGCTACACCTTC. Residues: CASSLAVGTLAGGYTF.

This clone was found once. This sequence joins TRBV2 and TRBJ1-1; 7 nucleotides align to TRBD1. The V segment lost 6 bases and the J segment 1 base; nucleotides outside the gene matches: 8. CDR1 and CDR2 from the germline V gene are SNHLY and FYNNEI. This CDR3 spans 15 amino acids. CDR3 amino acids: CASRQQDRTNTEAFF. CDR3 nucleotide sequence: TGTGCCAGCAGACAACAGGACAGGACGAACACTGAAGCTTTCTTT. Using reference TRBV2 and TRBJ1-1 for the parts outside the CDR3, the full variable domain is EPEVTQTPSHQVTQMGQEVILRCVPISNHLYFYWYRQILGQKVEFLVSFYNNEISEKSEIFDDQFSVERPDGSNFTLKIRSTKLEDSAMYFCASRQQDRTNTEAFFGQGTRLTVV.

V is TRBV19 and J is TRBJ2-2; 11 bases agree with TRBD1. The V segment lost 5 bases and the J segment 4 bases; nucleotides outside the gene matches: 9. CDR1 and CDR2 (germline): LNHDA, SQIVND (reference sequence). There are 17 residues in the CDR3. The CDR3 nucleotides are TGTGCCAGTAGTTCAAGAAGGACAGGGGGCACCACCGGGGAGCTGTTTTTT. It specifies CASSSRRTGGTTGELFF.

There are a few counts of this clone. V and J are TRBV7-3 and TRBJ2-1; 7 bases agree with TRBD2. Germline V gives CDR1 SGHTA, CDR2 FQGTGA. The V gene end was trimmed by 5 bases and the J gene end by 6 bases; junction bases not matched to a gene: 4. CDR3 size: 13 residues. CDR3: CASSRDYSNEQFF. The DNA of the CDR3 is TGTGCCAGCAGCCGGGACTACTCCAATGAGCAGTTCTTC.

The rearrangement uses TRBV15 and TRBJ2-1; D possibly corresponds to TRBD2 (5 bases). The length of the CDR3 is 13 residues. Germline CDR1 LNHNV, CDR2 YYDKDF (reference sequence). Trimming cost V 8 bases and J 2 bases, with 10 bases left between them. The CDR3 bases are TGTGCCACCGGTGAGGGCCCCTACAATGAGCAGTTCTTC. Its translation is CATGEGPYNEQFF.

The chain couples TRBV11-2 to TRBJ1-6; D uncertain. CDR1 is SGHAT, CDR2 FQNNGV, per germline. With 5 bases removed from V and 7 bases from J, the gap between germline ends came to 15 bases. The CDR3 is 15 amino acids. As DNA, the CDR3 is TGTGCCAGCAGCCAGAACAGTGCGGGGAATTCACCCCTCCACTTT. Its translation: CASSQNSAGNSPLHF.

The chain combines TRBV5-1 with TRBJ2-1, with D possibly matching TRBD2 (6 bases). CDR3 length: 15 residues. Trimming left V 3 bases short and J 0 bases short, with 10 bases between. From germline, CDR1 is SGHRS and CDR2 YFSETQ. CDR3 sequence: CASSSGTSSYNEQFF. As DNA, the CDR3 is TGCGCCAGCAGCTCCGGGACTTCCTCCTACAATGAGCAGTTCTTC.

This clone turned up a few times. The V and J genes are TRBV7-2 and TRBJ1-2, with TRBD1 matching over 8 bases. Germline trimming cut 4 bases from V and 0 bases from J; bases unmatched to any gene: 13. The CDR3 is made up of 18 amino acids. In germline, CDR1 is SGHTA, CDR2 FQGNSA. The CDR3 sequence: CASSSPRDSGGSNYGYTF. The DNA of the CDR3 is TGTGCCAGCAGCTCTCCAAGGGACTCAGGGGGCTCTAACTATGGCTACACCTTC.

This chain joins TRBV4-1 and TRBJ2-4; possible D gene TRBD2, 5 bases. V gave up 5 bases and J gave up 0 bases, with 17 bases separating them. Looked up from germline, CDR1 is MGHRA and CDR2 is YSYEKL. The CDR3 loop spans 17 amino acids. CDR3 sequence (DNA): TGCGCCAGCAGCGCACCGGGGTCCCTAGGAGCCAAAAACATTCAGTACTTC. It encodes CASSAPGSLGAKNIQYF.

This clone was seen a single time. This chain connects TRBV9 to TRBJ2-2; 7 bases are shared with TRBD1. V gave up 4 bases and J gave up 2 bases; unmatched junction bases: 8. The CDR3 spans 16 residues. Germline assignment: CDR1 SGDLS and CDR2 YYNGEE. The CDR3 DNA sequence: TGTGCCAGCAGCTCCTCCGGGACAGTAAACACCGGGGAGCTGTTTTTT. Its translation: CASSSSGTVNTGELFF.

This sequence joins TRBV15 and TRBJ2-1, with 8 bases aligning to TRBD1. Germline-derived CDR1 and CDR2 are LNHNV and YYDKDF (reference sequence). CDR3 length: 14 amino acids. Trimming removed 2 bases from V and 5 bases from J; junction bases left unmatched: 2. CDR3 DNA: TGTGCCACCAGCAGATCGGACAGGGACAATGAGCAGTTCTTC. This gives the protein CATSRSDRDNEQFF. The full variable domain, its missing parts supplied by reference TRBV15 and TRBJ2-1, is DAMVIQNPRYQVTQFGKPVTLSCSQTLNHNVMYWYQQKSSQAPKLLFHYYDKDFNNEADTPDNFQSRRPNTSFCFLDIRSPGLGDTAMYLCATSRSDRDNEQFFGPGTRLTVL.

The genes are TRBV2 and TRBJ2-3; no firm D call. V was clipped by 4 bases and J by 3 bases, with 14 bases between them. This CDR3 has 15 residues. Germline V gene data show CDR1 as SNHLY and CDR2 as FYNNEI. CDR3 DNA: TGTGCCAGCAGTGTGATGTCGGGTTTTACAGATACGCAGTATTTT. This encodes CASSVMSGFTDTQYF.

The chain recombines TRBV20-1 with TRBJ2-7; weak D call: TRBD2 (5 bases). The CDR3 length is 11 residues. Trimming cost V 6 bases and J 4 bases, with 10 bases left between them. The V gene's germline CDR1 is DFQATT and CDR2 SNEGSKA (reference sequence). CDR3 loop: CSARALYEQYF. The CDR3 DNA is TGCAGTGCGAGGGCTCTTTACGAGCAGTACTTC.

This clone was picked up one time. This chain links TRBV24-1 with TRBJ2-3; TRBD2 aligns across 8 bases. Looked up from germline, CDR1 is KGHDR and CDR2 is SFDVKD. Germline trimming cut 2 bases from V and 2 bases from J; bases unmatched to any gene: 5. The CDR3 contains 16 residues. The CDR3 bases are TGTGCCACCAGTGATTCGGGGGGGGGATTCACAGATACGCAGTATTTT. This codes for CATSDSGGGFTDTQYF.

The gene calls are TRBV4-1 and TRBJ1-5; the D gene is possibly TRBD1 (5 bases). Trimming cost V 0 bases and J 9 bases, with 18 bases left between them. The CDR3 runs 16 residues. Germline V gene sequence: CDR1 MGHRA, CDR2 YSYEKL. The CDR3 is CASSQEQGVPGGPQHF. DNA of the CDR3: TGCGCCAGCAGCCAAGAGCAGGGTGTCCCCGGGGGGCCCCAGCATTTT.

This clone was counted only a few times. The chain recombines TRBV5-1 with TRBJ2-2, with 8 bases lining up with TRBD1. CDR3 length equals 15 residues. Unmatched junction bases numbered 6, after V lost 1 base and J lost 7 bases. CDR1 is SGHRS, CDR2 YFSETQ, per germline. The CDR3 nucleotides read TGCGCCAGCAGCTTGAGACAGGGGTTTAACGGGGAGCTGTTTTTT. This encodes CASSLRQGFNGELFF.